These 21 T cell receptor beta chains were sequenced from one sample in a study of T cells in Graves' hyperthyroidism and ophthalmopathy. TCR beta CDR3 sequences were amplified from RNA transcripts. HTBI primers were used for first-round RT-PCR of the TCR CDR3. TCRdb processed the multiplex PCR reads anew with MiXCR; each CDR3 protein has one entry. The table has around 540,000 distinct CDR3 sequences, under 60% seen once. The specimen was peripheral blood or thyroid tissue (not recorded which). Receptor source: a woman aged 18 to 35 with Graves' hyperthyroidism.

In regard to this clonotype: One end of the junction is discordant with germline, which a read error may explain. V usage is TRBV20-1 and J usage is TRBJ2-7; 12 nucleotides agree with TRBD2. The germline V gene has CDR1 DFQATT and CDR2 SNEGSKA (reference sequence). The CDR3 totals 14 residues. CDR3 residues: CSASSSGRGYEQCF. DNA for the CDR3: TGCAGTGCTAGTTCTAGCGGGAGGGGGTACGAGCAGTGCTTC.

The CDR3 sequence is CASIWGLAAYEQYF. In DNA, the CDR3 is TGTGCCAGCATATGGGGACTAGCGGCCTACGAGCAGTACTTC. V and J are TRBV2 and TRBJ2-7; 11 positions match TRBD2. V lost 7 bases and J lost 2; bases outside the gene matches: 4. CDR3 length: 14 residues. Germline V gives CDR1 SNHLY, CDR2 FYNNEI.

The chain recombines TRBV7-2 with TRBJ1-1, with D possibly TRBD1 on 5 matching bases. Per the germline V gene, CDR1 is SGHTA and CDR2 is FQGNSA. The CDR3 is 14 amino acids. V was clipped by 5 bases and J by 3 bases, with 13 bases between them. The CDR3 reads CASSQSREHTEAFF. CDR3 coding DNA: TGTGCCAGCAGCCAGAGCAGGGAGCACACTGAAGCTTTCTTT.

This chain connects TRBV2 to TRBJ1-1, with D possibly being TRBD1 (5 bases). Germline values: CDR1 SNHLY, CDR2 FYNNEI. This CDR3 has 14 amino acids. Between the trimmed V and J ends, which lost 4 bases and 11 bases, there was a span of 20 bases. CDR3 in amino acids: CASSGGAPPLMAFF. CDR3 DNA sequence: TGTGCCAGCAGTGGCGGGGCCCCCCCCCTCATGGCTTTCTTT.

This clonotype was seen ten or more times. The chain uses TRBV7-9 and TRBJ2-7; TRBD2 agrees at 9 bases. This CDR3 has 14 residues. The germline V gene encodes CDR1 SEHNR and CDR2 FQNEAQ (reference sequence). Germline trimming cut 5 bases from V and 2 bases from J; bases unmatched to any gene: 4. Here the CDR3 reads CASSVSGRAYEQYF. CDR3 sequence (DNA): TGTGCCAGCAGCGTTAGCGGGAGAGCCTACGAGCAGTACTTC.

Here the CDR3 DNA reads TGTGCCAGCAGCCGGAAAAACACCGGGGAGCTGTTTTTT. It codes for CASSRKNTGELFF. The rearrangement links TRBV14 to TRBJ2-2, with unresolved D. The ends were cut back, 4 bases at V and 2 bases at J, with 5 bases in the middle. Germline V CDR1 and CDR2: SGHDN, FVKESK. The length of the CDR3 is 13 residues.

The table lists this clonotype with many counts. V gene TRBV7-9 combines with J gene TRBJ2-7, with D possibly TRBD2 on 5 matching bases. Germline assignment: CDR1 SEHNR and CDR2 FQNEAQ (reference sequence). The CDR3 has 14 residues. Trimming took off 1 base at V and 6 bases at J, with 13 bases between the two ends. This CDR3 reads CASSLDREPSEQYF. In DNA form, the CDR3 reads TGTGCCAGCAGCTTAGATCGGGAACCCTCCGAGCAGTACTTC.

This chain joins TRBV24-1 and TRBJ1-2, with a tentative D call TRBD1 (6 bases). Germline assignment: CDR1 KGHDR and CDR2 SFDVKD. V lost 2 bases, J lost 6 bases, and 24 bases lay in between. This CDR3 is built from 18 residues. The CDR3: CATSDSQGTSGRGDGYTF. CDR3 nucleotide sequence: TGTGCCACCAGTGATTCCCAGGGGACTAGCGGGAGAGGGGATGGCTACACCTTC.

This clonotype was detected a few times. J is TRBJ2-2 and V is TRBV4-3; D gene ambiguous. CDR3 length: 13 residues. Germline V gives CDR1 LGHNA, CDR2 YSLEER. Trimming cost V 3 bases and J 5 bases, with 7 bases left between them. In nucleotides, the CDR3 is TGCGCCAGCAGCCACGGTCCTACCGGGGAGCTGTTTTTT. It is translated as CASSHGPTGELFF.

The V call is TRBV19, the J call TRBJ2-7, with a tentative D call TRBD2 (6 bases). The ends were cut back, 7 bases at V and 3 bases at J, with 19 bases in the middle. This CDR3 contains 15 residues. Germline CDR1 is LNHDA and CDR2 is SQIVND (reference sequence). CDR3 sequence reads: CASKIRLGEFYEQYF. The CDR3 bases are TGTGCCAGTAAAATCCGACTAGGAGAATTCTACGAGCAGTACTTC. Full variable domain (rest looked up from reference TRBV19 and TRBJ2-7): DGGITQSPKYLFRKEGQNVTLSCEQNLNHDAMYWYRQDPGQGLRLIYYSQIVNDFQKGDIAEGYSVSREKKESFPLTVTSAQKNPTAFYLCASKIRLGEFYEQYFGPGTRLTVT.

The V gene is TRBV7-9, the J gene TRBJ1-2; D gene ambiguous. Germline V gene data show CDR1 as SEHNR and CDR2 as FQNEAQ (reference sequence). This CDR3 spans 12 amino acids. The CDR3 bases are TGTACCATAACCGGGATTAACTATGGCTACACCTTC. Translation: CTITGINYGYTF.

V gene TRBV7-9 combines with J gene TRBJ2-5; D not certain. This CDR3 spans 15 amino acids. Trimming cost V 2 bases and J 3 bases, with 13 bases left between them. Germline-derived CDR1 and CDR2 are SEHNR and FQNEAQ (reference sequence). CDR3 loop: CASSLLRVTEETQYF. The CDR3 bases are TGTGCCAGCAGCTTATTAAGGGTAACAGAAGAGACCCAGTACTTC.

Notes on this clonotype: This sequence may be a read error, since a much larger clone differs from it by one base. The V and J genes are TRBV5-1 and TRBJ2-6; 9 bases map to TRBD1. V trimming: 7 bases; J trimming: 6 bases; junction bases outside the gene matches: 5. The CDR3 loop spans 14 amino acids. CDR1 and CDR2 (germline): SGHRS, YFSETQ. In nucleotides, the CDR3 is TGCGCCAGCCGCTGGACAGGGGAGGCCAACGTCCTGACTTTC. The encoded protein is CASRWTGEANVLTF.

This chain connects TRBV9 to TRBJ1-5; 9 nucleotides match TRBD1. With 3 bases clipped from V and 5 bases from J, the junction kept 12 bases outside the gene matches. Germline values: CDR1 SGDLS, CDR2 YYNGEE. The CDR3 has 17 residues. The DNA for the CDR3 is TGTGCCAGCAGCGCGTCCGGGACAGGGATTCGGTATCAGCCCCAGCATTTT. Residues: CASSASGTGIRYQPQHF.

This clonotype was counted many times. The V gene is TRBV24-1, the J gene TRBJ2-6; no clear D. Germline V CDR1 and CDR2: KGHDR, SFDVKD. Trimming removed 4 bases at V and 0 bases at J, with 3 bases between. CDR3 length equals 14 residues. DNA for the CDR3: TGTGCCACCAGTGACAACTCTGGGGCCAACGTCCTGACTTTC. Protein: CATSDNSGANVLTF.

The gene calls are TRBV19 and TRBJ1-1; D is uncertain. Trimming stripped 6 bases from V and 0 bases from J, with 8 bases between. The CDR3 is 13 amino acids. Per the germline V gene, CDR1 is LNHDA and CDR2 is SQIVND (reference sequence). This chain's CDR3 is CASRRQMNTEAFF. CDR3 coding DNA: TGTGCCAGTAGGCGGCAGATGAACACTGAAGCTTTCTTT. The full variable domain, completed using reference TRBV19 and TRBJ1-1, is DGGITQSPKYLFRKEGQNVTLSCEQNLNHDAMYWYRQDPGQGLRLIYYSQIVNDFQKGDIAEGYSVSREKKESFPLTVTSAQKNPTAFYLCASRRQMNTEAFFGQGTRLTVV.

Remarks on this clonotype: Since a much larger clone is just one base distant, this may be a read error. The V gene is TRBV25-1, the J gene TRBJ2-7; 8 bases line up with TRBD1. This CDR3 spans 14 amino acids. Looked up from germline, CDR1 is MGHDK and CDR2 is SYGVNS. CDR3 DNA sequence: TGTGCCAGCAGTTCGGGACAGGACTCCTACGAGCAGCACTTC. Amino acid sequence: CASSSGQDSYEQHF.

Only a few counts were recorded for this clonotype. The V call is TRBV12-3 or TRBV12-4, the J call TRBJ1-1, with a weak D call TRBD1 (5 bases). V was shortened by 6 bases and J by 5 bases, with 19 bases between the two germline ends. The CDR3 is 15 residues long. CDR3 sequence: CASSARSPGETEAFF. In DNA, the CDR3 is TGTGCCAGCAGCGCGAGGAGTCCGGGGGAGACTGAAGCTTTCTTT.

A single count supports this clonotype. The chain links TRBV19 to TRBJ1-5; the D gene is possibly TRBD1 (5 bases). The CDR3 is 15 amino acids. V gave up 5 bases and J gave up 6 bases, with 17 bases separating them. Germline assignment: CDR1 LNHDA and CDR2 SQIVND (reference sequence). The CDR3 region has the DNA TGTGCCAGTAGTGTCTCCCGGGACCCCCGTCAGCCCCAGCATTTT. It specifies CASSVSRDPRQPQHF.

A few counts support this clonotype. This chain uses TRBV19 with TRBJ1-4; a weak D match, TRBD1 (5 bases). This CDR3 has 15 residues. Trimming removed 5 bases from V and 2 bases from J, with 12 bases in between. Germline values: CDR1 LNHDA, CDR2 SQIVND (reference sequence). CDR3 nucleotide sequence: TGTGCCAGTAGTCCCACAGGATCTACTAATGAAAAACTGTTTTTT. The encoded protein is CASSPTGSTNEKLFF.

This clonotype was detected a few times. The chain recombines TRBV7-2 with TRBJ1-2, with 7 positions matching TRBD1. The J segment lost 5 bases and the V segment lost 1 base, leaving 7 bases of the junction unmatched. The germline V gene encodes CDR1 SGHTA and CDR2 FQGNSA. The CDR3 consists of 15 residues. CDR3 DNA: TGTGCCAGCAGCTTAGTGGGACAGAATGTTTATGGCTACACCTTC. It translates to CASSLVGQNVYGYTF.